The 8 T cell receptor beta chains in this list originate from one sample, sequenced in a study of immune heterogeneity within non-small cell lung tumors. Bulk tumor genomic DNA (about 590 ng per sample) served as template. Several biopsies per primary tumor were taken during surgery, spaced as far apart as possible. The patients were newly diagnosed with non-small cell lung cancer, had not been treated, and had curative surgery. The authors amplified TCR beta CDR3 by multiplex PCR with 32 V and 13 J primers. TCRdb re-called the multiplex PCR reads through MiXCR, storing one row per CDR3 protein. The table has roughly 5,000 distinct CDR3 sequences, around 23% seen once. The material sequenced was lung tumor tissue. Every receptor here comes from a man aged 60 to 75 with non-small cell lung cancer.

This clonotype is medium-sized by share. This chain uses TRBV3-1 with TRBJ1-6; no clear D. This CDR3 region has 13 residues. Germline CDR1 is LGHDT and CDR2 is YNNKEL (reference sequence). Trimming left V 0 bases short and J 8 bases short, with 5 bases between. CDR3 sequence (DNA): TGTGCCAGCAGCCAAGATCCCGATTCACCCCTCCACTTT. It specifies CASSQDPDSPLHF. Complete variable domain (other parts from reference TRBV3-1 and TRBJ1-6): DTAVSQTPKYLVTQMGNDKSIKCEQNLGHDTMYWYKQDSKKFLKIMFSYNNKELIINETVPNRFSPKSPDKAHLNLHINSLELGDSAVYFCASSQDPDSPLHFGNGTRLTVT.

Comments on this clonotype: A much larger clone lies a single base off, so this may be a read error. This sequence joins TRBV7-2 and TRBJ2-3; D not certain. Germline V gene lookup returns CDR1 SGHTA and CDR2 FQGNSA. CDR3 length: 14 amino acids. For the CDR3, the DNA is TGTGCCACCAGCTTAGGCTGGTTCACAGATACGCAGTATTTT. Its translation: CATSLGWFTDTQYF.

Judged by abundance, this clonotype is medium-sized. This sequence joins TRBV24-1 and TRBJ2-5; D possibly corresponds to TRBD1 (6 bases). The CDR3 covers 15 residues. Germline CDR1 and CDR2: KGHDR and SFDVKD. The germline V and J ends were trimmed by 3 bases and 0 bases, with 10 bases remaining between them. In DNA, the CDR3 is TGTGCCACCAGTGATACCAGGGGAAACCAAGAGACCCAGTACTTC. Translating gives CATSDTRGNQETQYF.

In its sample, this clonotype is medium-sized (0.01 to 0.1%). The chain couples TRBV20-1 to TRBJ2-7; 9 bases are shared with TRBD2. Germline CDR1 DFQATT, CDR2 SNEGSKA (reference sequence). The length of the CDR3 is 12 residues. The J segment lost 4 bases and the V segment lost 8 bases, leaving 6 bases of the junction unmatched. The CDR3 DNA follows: TGCAGTTCTTGGCTAGCGGGATACGAGCAGTACTTC. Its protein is CSSWLAGYEQYF.

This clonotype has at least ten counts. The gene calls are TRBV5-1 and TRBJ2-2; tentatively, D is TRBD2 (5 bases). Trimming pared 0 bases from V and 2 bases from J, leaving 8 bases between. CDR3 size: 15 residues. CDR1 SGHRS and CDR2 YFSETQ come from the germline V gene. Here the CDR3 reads CASSLVAGNTGELFF. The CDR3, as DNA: TGCGCCAGCAGCTTGGTGGCGGGTAACACCGGGGAGCTGTTTTTT. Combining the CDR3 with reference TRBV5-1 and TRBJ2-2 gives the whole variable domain KAGVTQTPRYLIKTRGQQVTLSCSPISGHRSVSWYQQTPGQGLQFLFEYFSETQRNKGNFPGRFSGRQFSNSRSEMNVSTLELGDSALYLCASSLVAGNTGELFFGEGSRLTVL.

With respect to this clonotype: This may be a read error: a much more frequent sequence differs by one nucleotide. CDR3 coding DNA: TGCAGTGCTAGAGCCGGTCTGCAGCCCCAGCATTTT. It specifies CSARAGLQPQHF. The chain has TRBV20-1 and TRBJ1-5; D gene unclear. V was pared by 1 base and J by 7 bases, with 8 bases between. The CDR3 extends over 12 amino acids. Per the germline V gene, CDR1 is DFQATT and CDR2 is SNEGSKA (reference sequence).

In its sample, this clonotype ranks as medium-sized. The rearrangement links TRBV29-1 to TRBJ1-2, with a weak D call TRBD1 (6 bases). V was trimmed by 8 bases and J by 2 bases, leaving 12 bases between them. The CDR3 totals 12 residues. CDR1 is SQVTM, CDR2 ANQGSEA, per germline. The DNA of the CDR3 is TGCAGCATGTTGACAGGAAACTATGGCTACACCTTC. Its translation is CSMLTGNYGYTF.

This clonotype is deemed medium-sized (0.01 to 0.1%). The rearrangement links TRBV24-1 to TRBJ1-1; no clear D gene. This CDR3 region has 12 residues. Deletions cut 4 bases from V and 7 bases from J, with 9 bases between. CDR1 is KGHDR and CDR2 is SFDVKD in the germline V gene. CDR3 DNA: TGTGCCACCAGTGACGGCGGCCTTGAAGCTTTCTTT. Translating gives CATSDGGLEAFF.